What follows is one T cell receptor beta chain and its context. Its antigen remains unidentified. CDR3 length equals 15 residues. The V gene's germline CDR1 is MNHEY and CDR2 SMNVEV (reference sequence). With 6 bases removed from V and 5 bases from J, the gap between germline ends came to 14 bases. These data come from a study of T cell responses to AZD1222 COVID-19 vaccine. Profiling relied on immunoSEQ multiplex PCR, and the TCRdb table lists in-frame clones only, not all of them. The sample records around 63,000 clones, 85% being singletons. The study, taken as a whole, reports: At baseline, just six AZD1222 recipients tested seropositive. Spike-specific TCR breadth rose after two AZD1222 doses, and depth rose as well. Clonal diversity may have been underestimated in mostly white British donors.

This specimen consisted of peripheral blood, obtained on day 0 of AZD1222 vaccination. This chain joins TRBV27 and TRBJ1-6, with D possibly matching TRBD1 (5 bases). The sequence was obtained from an adult in good health. The CDR3 protein is CASSPFGTDNSPLHF. The CDR3 nucleotides are TGTGCCAGCAGCCCCTTCGGGACCGATAATTCACCCCTCCACTTT.